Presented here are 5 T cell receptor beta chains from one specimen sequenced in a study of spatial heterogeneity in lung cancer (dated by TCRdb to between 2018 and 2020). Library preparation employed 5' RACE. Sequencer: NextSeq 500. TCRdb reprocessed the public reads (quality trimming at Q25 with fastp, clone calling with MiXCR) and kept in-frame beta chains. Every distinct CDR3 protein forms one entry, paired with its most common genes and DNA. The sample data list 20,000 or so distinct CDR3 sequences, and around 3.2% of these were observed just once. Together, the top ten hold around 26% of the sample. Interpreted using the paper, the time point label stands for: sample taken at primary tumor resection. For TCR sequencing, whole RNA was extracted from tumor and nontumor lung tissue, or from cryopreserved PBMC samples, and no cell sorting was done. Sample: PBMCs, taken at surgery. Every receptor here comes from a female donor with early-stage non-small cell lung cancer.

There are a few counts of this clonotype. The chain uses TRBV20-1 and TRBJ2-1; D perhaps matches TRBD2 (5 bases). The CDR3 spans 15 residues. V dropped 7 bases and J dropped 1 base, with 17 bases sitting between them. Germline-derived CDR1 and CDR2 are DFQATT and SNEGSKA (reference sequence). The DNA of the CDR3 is TGCAGTGGCCTACCAGCGGACTTATCCTACAATGAGCAGTTCTTC. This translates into CSGLPADLSYNEQFF.

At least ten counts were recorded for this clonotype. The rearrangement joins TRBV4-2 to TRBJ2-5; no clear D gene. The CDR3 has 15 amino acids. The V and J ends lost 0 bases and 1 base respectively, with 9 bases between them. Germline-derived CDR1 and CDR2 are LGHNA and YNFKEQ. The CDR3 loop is CASSQESRTQETQYF. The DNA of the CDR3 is TGTGCCAGCAGCCAAGAATCGCGGACCCAAGAGACCCAGTACTTC.

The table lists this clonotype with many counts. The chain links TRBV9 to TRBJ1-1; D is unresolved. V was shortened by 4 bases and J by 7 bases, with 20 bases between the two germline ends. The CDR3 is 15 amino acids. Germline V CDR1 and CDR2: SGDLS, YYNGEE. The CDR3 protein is CASSPTGSPLYEAFF. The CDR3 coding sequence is TGTGCCAGCAGCCCCACGGGCAGCCCCCTCTATGAAGCTTTCTTT.

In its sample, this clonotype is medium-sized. Here the CDR3 DNA reads TGTGCCAGCAGCCCCCACGGGGGCTTGGAGACCCAGTACTTC. Translated: CASSPHGGLETQYF. The chain links TRBV7-9 to TRBJ2-5; possibly TRBD1 or TRBD2 for D (6 bases each). The ends were cut back, 5 bases at V and 5 bases at J, with 15 bases in the middle. This CDR3 region has 14 residues. From germline, CDR1 is SEHNR and CDR2 FQNEAQ (reference sequence).

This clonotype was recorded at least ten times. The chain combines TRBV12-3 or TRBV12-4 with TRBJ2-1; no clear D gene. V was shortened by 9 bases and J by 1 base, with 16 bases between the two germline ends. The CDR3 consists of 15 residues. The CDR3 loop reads CASSLPKRSYNEQFF. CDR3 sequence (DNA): TGTGCCAGTTCCCTCCCTAAGAGATCCTACAATGAGCAGTTCTTC.